One TCR beta chain is described in this entry. What it recognizes is unknown. The data derive from a study of T cells in Graves' hyperthyroidism and ophthalmopathy. Study-level findings and limits: For ophthalmopathy, model prediction preceded onset by a median about 6 months. A model of 13 V-J pairs discriminated ophthalmopathy from stable hyperthyroidism.

The ends lost 2 bases at V and 5 bases at J; junction bases unmatched: 4. This CDR3 is built from 14 residues. CDR1 and CDR2 from the germline V gene are LGHNT and FRNRAP. A NOSPECS grade of at least 4, a Clinical Activity Score of at least 3 and duration under 3 months were recorded in ophthalmopathy patients. Exclusion of a patient resulted from uncontrolled infection, other autoimmune disease, pregnancy or lactation. From RNA transcripts, TCR beta CDR3 regions were amplified. The study used the HTBI primer set for a first-round RT-PCR of the TCR CDR3. MiXCR, applied by TCRdb to the multiplex PCR reads, yields one record per CDR3 protein. This table has more than 350,000 distinct CDR3 sequences, 13% to 15% appearing once.

V gene TRBV12-5 combines with J gene TRBJ2-5, with 8 bases lining up with TRBD1. The sequence was obtained from a woman in her sixties with Graves' ophthalmopathy. Sequences were obtained from blood. For the CDR3, the DNA is TGTGCTAGTGGTTTGACAGGGGGAAGCGAGACCCAGTACTTC. It yields the protein CASGLTGGSETQYF.